The 23 T cell receptor beta chains reported below all come from one sample, sequenced in a study of identifying expanded T cells in peripheral blood. Some clones are missing from TCRdb's copy, which holds only in-frame ones; the method was immunoSEQ multiplex PCR. The table includes under 95,000 clones, 75% to 90% detected once. Input material: blood. The receptor set was obtained from a person aged 18 to 70 in good health.

The V call is TRBV19, the J call TRBJ2-3; perhaps TRBD2 as D (5 bases). The CDR3 spans 15 residues. Germline V gene data show CDR1 as LNHDA and CDR2 as SQIVND (reference sequence). The V end lost 6 bases, the J end lost 2 bases, and 15 bases lay between the germline ends. CDR3 region: CASRDRAGLTDTQYF. The DNA of the CDR3 is TGTGCCAGTAGGGACCGGGCGGGCCTCACAGATACGCAGTATTTT.

CDR3 nucleotide sequence: TGTGCCAGCAGGGAGGGACAGGGCTACGAGCAGTACTTC. It is translated as CASREGQGYEQYF. This rearrangement joins TRBV28 to TRBJ2-7; 9 bases are shared with TRBD1. The V segment lost 6 bases and the J segment 3 bases; nucleotides outside the gene matches: 3. This CDR3 comprises 13 residues. Germline V CDR1 and CDR2: MDHEN, SYDVKM.

V and J are TRBV5-6 and TRBJ2-4, with D possibly being TRBD1 (5 bases). This CDR3 is built from 13 residues. Germline V gene data show CDR1 as SGHDT and CDR2 as YYEEEE. Trimming took off 1 base at V and 7 bases at J, with 9 bases between the two ends. CDR3 in amino acids: CASSLLQANIQYF. The DNA for the CDR3 is TGTGCCAGCAGCTTGCTACAGGCCAACATTCAGTACTTC.

The CDR3 reads CASRAGYSAFKNEQFF. DNA for the CDR3: TGTGCCAGCAGGGCGGGCTATTCGGCTTTCAAGAATGAGCAGTTCTTC. V is TRBV5-4 and J is TRBJ2-1; D may be TRBD2 (5 bases). CDR1 SGHNT and CDR2 YYREEE come from the germline V gene (reference sequence). The CDR3 spans 16 residues. Between the trimmed V and J ends, which lost 5 bases and 7 bases, there was a span of 22 bases.

J is TRBJ2-7 and V is TRBV25-1; D assignment may be TRBD1 or TRBD2 (6 bases each). Germline-derived CDR1 and CDR2 are MGHDK and SYGVNS. The CDR3 consists of 15 residues. V was clipped by 3 bases and J by 1 base, with 13 bases between them. The CDR3 nucleotides read TGTGCCAGCAGTGATAGCACAGGGACTTCCTACGAGCAGTACTTC. Its protein is CASSDSTGTSYEQYF.

This rearrangement joins TRBV27 to TRBJ2-1; D not resolved. This CDR3 contains 13 residues. The V and J ends lost 9 bases and 9 bases respectively, with 18 bases between them. From germline, CDR1 is MNHEY and CDR2 SMNVEV (reference sequence). CDR3 nucleotide sequence: TGTGCCAGTTCCTTCCGTTTTTACGGTGAGCAGTTCTTC. Translation gives CASSFRFYGEQFF.

The chain carries TRBV10-3 and TRBJ1-1; no clear D. Germline assignment: CDR1 ENHRY and CDR2 SYGVKD. V dropped 3 bases and J dropped 0 bases, with 8 bases sitting between them. This CDR3 is built from 14 residues. CDR3 bases: TGTGCCATCAGTGAAAGGTCCTTGAACACTGAAGCTTTCTTT. Translated, it gives CAISERSLNTEAFF.

The V call is TRBV5-5, the J call TRBJ2-7, with 7 bases fitting TRBD2. CDR3 size: 14 residues. The ends lost 6 bases at V and 2 bases at J; junction bases unmatched: 8. Germline V gene sequence: CDR1 SGHKS, CDR2 YYEKEE (reference sequence). CDR3 DNA: TGTGCCAGCAATCCGGGACTAAACGCCTACGAGCAGTACTTC. Encoded protein: CASNPGLNAYEQYF. Based on the CDR3 plus reference TRBV5-5 and TRBJ2-7, the full variable domain is DAGVTQSPTHLIKTRGQQVTLRCSPISGHKSVSWYQQVLGQGPQFIFQYYEKEERGRGNFPDRFSARQFPNYSSELNVNALLLGDSALYLCASNPGLNAYEQYFGPGTRLTVT.

The chain joins TRBV5-6 to TRBJ1-2; the D gene is possibly TRBD1 (5 bases). The CDR3 extends over 13 amino acids. Germline lookup yields CDR1 SGHDT and CDR2 YYEEEE. Trimming stripped 1 base from V and 8 bases from J, with 12 bases between. The CDR3 region is CASSLNQGRGYTF. The CDR3 coding sequence is TGTGCCAGCAGCTTGAATCAGGGCAGGGGCTACACCTTC.

The chain has TRBV6-4 and TRBJ2-3; 12 bases are a match to TRBD2. Germline CDR1 reads MRHNA; CDR2 reads SNTAGT. The V and J ends lost 9 bases and 8 bases, in that order; junction bases with no gene match: 12. The CDR3 sequence is 15 residues long. CDR3 sequence reads: CARIKTSGSLGTQYF. In nucleotides, the CDR3 is TGTGCCAGGATAAAGACTAGCGGGAGTTTAGGTACGCAGTATTTT.

The rearrangement uses TRBV9 and TRBJ2-3, with unresolved D. There are 14 residues in the CDR3. The germline V gene has CDR1 SGDLS and CDR2 YYNGEE. The V end lost 0 bases, the J end lost 2 bases, and 7 bases lay between the germline ends. DNA for the CDR3: TGTGCCAGCAGCGTAGCAGCTTTCACAGATACGCAGTATTTT. Protein sequence: CASSVAAFTDTQYF.

The genes are TRBV7-2 and TRBJ2-3; TRBD1 is a possible D gene (5 bases). The CDR3 sequence is 14 residues long. V was pared by 4 bases and J by 2 bases, with 10 bases between. Germline V gene sequence: CDR1 SGHTA, CDR2 FQGNSA. The CDR3 nucleotides read TGTGCCAGCAGCTCAGACAGATCCACAGATACGCAGTATTTT. This sequence encodes CASSSDRSTDTQYF.

The V call is TRBV6-5, the J call TRBJ2-1, with D unclear. The V end lost 2 bases, the J end lost 6 bases, and 8 bases lay between the germline ends. The CDR3 runs 13 residues. CDR1 MNHEY and CDR2 SVGAGI come from the germline V gene. Here the CDR3 reads CASSYDWLNEQFF. The DNA for the CDR3 is TGTGCCAGCAGTTACGATTGGCTCAATGAGCAGTTCTTC.

The chain uses TRBV12-5 and TRBJ1-2; weak D call: TRBD1 (5 bases). Trimming removed 6 bases from V and 7 bases from J, with 24 bases in between. Germline V gene data show CDR1 as LGHNT and CDR2 as FRNRAP. The CDR3 is 16 residues long. The CDR3 nucleotides read TGTGCTAGTGGGAGCTCCTCGGGGGGATGGGCTATTGGCTACACCTTC. Its protein is CASGSSSGGWAIGYTF.

The rearrangement joins TRBV6-1 to TRBJ1-1; tentatively, D is TRBD1 (5 bases). The ends were cut back, 8 bases at V and 4 bases at J, with 14 bases in the middle. The CDR3 contains 13 residues. Looked up from germline, CDR1 is MNHNS and CDR2 is SASEGT. The DNA for the CDR3 is TGTGCCAGCTCGGGGGGGATAGGCACTGAAGCTTTCTTT. This encodes CASSGGIGTEAFF.

J is TRBJ2-3 and V is TRBV5-4, with 7 bases fitting TRBD2. Germline V lookup: CDR1 SGHNT, CDR2 YYREEE (reference sequence). The V and J ends lost 0 bases and 10 bases, in that order; junction bases with no gene match: 2. The CDR3 totals 12 residues. CDR3 residues: CASSLGGSSQYF. CDR3 nucleotide sequence: TGTGCCAGCAGCTTGGGCGGGAGCTCGCAGTATTTT.

This clone appeared once. This sequence joins TRBV4-3 and TRBJ1-4; 7 nucleotides agree with TRBD1. The germline gives CDR1 LGHNA, CDR2 YSLEER. This CDR3 has 18 amino acids. Unmatched junction bases numbered 12, after V lost 0 bases and J lost 5 bases. CDR3 region: CASSQEPLSGTENEKLFF. CDR3 sequence (DNA): TGCGCCAGCAGCCAAGAACCACTTTCCGGGACAGAAAATGAAAAACTGTTTTTT.

The rearrangement links TRBV2 to TRBJ1-4; D is ambiguous. CDR1 SNHLY and CDR2 FYNNEI come from the germline V gene. V was clipped by 2 bases and J by 7 bases, with 11 bases between them. The CDR3 consists of 14 residues. The CDR3 DNA reads TGTGCCAGCAGTGAAACAAGTCGGGGTGAAAAACTGTTTTTT. Its protein product is CASSETSRGEKLFF.

The V gene is TRBV6-6, the J gene TRBJ2-2; no reliable D call. Trimming cost V 7 bases and J 6 bases, with 6 bases left between them. There are 11 residues in the CDR3. Germline V gene sequence: CDR1 MNHNY, CDR2 SVGAGI (reference sequence). CDR3 nucleotide sequence: TGTGCCAGCACCTTAGCCGGGGAGCTGTTTTTT. Translated: CASTLAGELFF.

For the CDR3, the DNA is TGTGCCAGCAGCTTTAAACCCACACAACTGAACACTGAAGCTTTCTTT. Translation gives CASSFKPTQLNTEAFF. The chain carries TRBV5-6 and TRBJ1-1; the D is unclear. Germline CDR1 reads SGHDT; CDR2 reads YYEEEE. The CDR3 totals 16 residues. V was clipped by 2 bases and J by 0 bases, with 14 bases between them.

The chain is built from TRBV5-1 and TRBJ2-1; 12 bases agree with TRBD2. This CDR3 has 16 residues. Germline CDR1 is SGHRS and CDR2 is YFSETQ. Trimming cost V 5 bases and J 0 bases; bases outside gene matches: 3. CDR3 nucleotides: TGCGCCAGCAGTACTAGCGGGGGGAGCTCCTACAATGAGCAGTTCTTC. Its translation: CASSTSGGSSYNEQFF.

This clone has a single count. The chain carries TRBV18 and TRBJ2-2; D uncertain. The CDR3 is 13 amino acids. V shed 5 bases and J shed 0 bases, with 4 bases lying between them. Germline CDR1 KGHSH, CDR2 LQKENI. CDR3 residues: CASSGANTGELFF. The CDR3 bases are TGTGCCAGCTCAGGAGCGAACACCGGGGAGCTGTTTTTT.

V and J are TRBV5-1 and TRBJ2-3, with 7 bases matching TRBD2. Trimming at V came to 6 bases and at J to 0 bases, leaving 4 bases not matched to a gene. The CDR3 has 14 amino acids. Germline V CDR1 and CDR2: SGHRS, YFSETQ. Here the CDR3 DNA reads TGCGCCAGCAAGCTAGCGGTTAGCACAGATACGCAGTATTTT. It encodes CASKLAVSTDTQYF.